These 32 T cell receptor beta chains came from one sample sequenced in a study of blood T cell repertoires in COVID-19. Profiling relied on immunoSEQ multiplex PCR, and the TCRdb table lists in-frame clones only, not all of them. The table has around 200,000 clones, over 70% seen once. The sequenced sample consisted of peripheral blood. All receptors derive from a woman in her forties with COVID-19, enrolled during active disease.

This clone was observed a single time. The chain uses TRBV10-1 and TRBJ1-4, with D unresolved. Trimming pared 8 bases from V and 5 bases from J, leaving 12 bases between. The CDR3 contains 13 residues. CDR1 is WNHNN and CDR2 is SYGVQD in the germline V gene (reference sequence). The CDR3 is CASPGLWNEKLFF. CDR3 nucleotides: TGCGCCAGCCCAGGACTCTGGAATGAAAAACTGTTTTTT.

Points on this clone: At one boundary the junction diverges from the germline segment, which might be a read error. CDR3 protein: CASSSNLGGGRVF. In DNA, the CDR3 is TGTGCCAGCAGCTCGAATCTTGGGGGGGGAAGGGTCTTC. This chain uses TRBV11-2 with TRBJ2-1; TRBD2 matches at 7 bases. The CDR3 runs 13 residues. The germline CDR1 and CDR2 sequences are SGHAT and FQNNGV.

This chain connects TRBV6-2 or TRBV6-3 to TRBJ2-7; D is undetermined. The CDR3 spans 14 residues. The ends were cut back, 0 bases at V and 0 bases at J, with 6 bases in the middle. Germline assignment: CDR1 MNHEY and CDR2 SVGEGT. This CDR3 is CASSYSSSSYEQYF. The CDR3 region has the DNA TGTGCCAGCAGTTACTCGAGTAGCTCCTACGAGCAGTACTTC.

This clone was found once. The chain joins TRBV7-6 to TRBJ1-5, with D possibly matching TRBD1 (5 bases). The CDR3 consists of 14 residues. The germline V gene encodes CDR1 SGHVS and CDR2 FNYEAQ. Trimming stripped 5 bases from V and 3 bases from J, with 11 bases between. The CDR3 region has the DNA TGTGCCAGCAGCCCGGGGACTATCAATCAGCCCCAGCATTTT. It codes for CASSPGTINQPQHF. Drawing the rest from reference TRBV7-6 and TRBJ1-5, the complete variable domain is GAGVSQSPRYKVTKRGQDVALRCDPISGHVSLYWYRQALGQGPEFLTYFNYEAQQDKSGLPNDRFSAERPEGSISTLTIQRTEQRDSAMYRCASSPGTINQPQHFGDGTRLSIL.

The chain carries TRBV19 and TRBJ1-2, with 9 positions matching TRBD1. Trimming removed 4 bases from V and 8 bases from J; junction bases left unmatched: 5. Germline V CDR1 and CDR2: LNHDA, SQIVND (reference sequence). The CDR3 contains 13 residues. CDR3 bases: TGTGCCAGTAGTAGGGACAGGGCAAAAGGCTACACCTTC. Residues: CASSRDRAKGYTF.

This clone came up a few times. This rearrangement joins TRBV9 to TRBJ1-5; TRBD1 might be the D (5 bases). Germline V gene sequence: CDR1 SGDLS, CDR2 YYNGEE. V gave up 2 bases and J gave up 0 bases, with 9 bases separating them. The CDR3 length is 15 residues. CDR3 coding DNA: TGTGCCAGCAGCGTCGACAGCTATAGCAATCAGCCCCAGCATTTT. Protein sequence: CASSVDSYSNQPQHF.

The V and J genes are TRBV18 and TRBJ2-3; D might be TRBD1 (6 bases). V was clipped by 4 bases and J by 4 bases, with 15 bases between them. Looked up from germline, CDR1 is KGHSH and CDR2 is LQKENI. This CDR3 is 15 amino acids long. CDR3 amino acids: CASSQNEGVADTQYF. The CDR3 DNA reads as TGTGCCAGCTCACAGAATGAGGGGGTTGCAGATACGCAGTATTTT.

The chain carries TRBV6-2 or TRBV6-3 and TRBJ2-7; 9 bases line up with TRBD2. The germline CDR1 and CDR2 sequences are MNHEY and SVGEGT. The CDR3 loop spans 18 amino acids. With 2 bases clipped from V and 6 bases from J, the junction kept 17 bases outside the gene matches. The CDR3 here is CASSYRTSAGGSTAEQYF. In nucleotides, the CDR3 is TGTGCCAGCAGTTACAGGACTAGCGCCGGGGGGTCTACCGCCGAGCAGTACTTC.

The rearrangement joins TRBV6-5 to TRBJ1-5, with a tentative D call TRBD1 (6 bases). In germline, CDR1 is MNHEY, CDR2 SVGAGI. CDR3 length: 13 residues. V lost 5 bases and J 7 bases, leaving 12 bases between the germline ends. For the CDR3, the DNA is TGTGCCAGCAGTCTGCAGGGGCGACAGCCCCAGCATTTT. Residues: CASSLQGRQPQHF.

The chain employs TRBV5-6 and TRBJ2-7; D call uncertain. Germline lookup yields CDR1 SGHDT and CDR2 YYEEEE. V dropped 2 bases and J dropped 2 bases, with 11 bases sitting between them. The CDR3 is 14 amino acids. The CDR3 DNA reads TGTGCCAGCAGCTTAGGAGTCAATACCTACGAGCAGTACTTC. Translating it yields CASSLGVNTYEQYF. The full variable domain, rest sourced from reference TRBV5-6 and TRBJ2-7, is DAGVTQSPTHLIKTRGQQVTLRCSPKSGHDTVSWYQQALGQGPQFIFQYYEEEERQRGNFPDRFSGHQFPNYSSELNVNALLLGDSALYLCASSLGVNTYEQYFGPGTRLTVT.

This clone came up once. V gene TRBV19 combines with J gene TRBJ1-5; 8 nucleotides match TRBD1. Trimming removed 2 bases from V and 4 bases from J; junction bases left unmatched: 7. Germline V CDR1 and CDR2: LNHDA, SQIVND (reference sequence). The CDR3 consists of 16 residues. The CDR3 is CASSISTGGGNQPQHF. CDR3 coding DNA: TGTGCCAGTAGTATAAGCACAGGGGGGGGGAATCAGCCCCAGCATTTT.

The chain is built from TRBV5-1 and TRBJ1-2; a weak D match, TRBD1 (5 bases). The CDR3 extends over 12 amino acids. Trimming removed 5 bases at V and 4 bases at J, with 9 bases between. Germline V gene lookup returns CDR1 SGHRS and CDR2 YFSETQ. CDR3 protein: CASRGEGYGYTF. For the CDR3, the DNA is TGCGCCAGCAGAGGGGAGGGCTATGGCTACACCTTC. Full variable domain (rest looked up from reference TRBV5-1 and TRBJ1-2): KAGVTQTPRYLIKTRGQQVTLSCSPISGHRSVSWYQQTPGQGLQFLFEYFSETQRNKGNFPGRFSGRQFSNSRSEMNVSTLELGDSALYLCASRGEGYGYTFGSGTRLTVV.

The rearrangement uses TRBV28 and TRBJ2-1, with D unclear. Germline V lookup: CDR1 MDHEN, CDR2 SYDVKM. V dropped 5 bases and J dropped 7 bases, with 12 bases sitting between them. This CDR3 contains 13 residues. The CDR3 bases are TGTGCCAGCAGTCGGCTAGACTCGAATGAGCAGTTCTTC. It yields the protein CASSRLDSNEQFF.

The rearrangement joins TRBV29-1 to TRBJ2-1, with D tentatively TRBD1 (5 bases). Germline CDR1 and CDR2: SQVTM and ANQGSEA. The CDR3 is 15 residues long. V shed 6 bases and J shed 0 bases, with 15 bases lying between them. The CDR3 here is CSVRQTASSYNEQFF. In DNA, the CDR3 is TGCAGCGTCCGACAGACCGCCAGCTCCTACAATGAGCAGTTCTTC.

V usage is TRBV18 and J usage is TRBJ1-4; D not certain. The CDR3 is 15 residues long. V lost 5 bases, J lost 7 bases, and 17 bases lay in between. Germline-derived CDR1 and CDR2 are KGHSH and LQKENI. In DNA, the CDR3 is TGTGCCAGCTCAGCGCTCAGGCAGTTGGGTGAAAAACTGTTTTTT. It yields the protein CASSALRQLGEKLFF.

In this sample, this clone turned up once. CDR3 sequence (DNA): TGTGCCAGCCAGACTAGCGGGGACTGGGAGACCCAGTACTTC. It yields the protein CASQTSGDWETQYF. This sequence joins TRBV7-8 and TRBJ2-5, with 11 bases fitting TRBD2. The CDR3 has 14 amino acids. V was pared by 8 bases and J by 5 bases, with 7 bases of the junction left unmatched. In germline, CDR1 is SGHVS, CDR2 FQNEAQ.

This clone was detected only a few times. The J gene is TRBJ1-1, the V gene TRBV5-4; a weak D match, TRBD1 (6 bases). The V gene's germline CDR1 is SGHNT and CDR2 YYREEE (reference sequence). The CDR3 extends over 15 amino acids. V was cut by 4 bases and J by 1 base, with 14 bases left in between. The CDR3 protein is CASSVPGHQNTEAFF. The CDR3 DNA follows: TGTGCCAGCAGCGTTCCGGGACACCAGAACACTGAAGCTTTCTTT.

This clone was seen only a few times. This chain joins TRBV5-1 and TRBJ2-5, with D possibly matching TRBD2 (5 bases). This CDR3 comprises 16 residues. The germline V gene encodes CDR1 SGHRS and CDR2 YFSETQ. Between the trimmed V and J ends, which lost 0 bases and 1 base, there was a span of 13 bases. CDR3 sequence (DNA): TGCGCCAGCAGCTTGGTCGGGGTCGCAAGCCAAGAGACCCAGTACTTC. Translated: CASSLVGVASQETQYF.

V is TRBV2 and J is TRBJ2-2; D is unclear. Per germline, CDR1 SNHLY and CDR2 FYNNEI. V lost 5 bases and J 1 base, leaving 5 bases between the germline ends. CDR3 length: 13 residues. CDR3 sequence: CASSRQNTGELFF. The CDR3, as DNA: TGTGCCAGCAGTCGACAGAACACCGGGGAGCTGTTTTTT.

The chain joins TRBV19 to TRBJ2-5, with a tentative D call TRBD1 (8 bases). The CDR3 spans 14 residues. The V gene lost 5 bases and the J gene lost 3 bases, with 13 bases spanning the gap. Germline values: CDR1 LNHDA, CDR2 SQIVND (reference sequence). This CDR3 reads CASSRQGREETQYF. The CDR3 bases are TGTGCCAGTAGTCGACAGGGGAGGGAAGAGACCCAGTACTTC.

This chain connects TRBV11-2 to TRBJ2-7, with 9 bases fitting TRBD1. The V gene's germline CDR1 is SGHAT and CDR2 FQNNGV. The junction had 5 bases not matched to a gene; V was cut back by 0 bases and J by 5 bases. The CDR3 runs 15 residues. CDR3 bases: TGTGCCAGCAGCTTAGACGACAGGGGGAACGACGAGCAGTACTTC. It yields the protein CASSLDDRGNDEQYF.

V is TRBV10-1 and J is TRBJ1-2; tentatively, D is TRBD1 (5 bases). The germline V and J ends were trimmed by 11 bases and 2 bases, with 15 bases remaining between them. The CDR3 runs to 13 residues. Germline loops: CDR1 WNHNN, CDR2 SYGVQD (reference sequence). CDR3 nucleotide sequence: TGCGCCCGGGCGGGGGGGATGAACTATGGCTACACCTTC. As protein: CARAGGMNYGYTF.

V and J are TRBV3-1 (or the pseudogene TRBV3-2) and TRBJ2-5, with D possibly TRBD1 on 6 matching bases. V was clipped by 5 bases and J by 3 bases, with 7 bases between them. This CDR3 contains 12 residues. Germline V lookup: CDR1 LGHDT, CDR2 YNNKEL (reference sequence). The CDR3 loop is CASSWTEETQYF. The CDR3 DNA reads TGTGCCAGCAGCTGGACAGAAGAGACCCAGTACTTC.

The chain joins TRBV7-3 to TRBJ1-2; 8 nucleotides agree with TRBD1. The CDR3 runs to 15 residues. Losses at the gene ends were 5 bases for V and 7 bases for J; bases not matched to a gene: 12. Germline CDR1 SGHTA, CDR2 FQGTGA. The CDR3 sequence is CASSLSPDRGGGYTF. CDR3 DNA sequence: TGTGCCAGCAGCCTATCCCCAGACAGGGGAGGTGGCTACACCTTC. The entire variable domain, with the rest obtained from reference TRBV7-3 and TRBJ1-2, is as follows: GAGVSQTPSNKVTEKGKYVELRCDPISGHTALYWYRQSLGQGPEFLIYFQGTGAADDSGLPNDRFFAVRPEGSVSTLKIQRTERGDSAVYLCASSLSPDRGGGYTFGSGTRLTVV.

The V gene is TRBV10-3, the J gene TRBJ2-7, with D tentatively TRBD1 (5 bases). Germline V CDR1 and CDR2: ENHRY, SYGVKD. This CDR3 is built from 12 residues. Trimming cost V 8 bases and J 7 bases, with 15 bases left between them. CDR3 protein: CAISAQGIEQYF. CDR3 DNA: TGTGCCATCTCAGCCCAGGGAATTGAGCAGTACTTC.

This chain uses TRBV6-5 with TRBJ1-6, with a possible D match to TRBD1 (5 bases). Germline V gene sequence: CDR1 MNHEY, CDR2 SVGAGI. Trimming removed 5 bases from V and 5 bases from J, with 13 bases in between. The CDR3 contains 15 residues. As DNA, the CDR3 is TGTGCCAGCAGTCTCGACAGTGGCGATAATTCACCCCTCCACTTT. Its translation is CASSLDSGDNSPLHF.

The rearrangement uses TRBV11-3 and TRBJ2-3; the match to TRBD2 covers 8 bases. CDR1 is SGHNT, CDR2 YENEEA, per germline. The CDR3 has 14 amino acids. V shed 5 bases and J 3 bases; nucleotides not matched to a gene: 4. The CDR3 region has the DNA TGTGCCAGCAGCCGGGAGGGGAGAACAGATACGCAGTATTTT. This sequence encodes CASSREGRTDTQYF.

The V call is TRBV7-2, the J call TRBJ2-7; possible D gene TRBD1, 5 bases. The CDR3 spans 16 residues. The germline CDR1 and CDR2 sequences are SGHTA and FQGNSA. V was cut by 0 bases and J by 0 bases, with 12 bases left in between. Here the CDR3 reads CASSLATGPLSYEQYF. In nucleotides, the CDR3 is TGTGCCAGCAGCTTAGCTACAGGCCCCCTCTCCTACGAGCAGTACTTC. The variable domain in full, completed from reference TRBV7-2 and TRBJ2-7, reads GAGVSQSPSNKVTEKGKDVELRCDPISGHTALYWYRQSLGQGLEFLIYFQGNSAPDKSGLPSDRFSAERTGGSVSTLTIQRTQQEDSAVYLCASSLATGPLSYEQYFGPGTRLTVT.

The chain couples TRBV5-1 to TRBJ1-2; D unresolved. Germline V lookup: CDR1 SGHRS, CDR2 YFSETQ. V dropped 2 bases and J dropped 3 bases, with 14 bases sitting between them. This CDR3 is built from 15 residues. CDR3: CASSFSEGIDYGYTF. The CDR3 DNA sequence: TGCGCCAGCAGCTTCAGCGAGGGAATCGACTATGGCTACACCTTC.

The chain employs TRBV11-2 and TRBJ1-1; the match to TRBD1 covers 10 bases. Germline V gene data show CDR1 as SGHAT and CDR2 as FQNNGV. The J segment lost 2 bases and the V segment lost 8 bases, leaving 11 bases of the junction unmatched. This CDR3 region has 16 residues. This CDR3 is CASEAGTGAFNTEAFF. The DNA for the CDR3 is TGTGCCAGCGAAGCCGGGACAGGGGCCTTTAACACTGAAGCTTTCTTT.

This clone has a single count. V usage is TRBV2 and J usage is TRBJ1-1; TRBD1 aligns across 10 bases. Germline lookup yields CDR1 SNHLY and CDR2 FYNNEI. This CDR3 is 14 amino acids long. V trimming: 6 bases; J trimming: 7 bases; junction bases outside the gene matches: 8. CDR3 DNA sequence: TGTGCCAGCAGGGGACAGGGGCCGACTGGTGAAGCTTTCTTT. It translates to CASRGQGPTGEAFF.

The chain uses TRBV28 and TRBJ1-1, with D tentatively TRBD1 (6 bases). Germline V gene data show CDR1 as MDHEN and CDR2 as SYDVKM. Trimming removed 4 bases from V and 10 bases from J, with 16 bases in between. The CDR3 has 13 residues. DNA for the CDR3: TGTGCCAGCAGTTCCGGGACAAGGGTCCGAGCTTTCTTT. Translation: CASSSGTRVRAFF.